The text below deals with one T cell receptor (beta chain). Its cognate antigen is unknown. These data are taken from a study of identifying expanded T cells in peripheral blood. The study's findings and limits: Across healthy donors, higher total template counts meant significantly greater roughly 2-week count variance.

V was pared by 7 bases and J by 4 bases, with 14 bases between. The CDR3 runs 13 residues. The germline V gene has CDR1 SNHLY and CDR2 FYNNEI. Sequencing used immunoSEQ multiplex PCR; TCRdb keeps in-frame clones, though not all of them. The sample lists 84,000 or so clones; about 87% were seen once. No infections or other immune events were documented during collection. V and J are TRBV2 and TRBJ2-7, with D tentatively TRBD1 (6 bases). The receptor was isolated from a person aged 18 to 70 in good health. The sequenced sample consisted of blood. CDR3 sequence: CASMTGWGYEQYF. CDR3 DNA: TGTGCCAGCATGACAGGATGGGGTTACGAGCAGTACTTC.